This paragraph reports one T cell receptor beta chain. The junction had 6 bases not matched to a gene; V was cut back by 1 base and J by 5 bases. Germline V gives CDR1 SGHRS, CDR2 YFSETQ. The CDR3 spans 16 residues. These data originate in a study of blood T cell repertoires in COVID-19. Study-wide background: T cells, B-cell-depleted T cells, or PBMCs provided the cDNA or gDNA that served as material.

The table came from immunoSEQ multiplex PCR; TCRdb's copy has only in-frame clones and leaves some out. The profile covers 60,000 to 75,000 clones, with more than 80% appearing a single time and about 40% taken by the ten largest. The sample taken for sequencing was peripheral blood. This chain uses TRBV5-1 with TRBJ2-3; 11 bases map to TRBD2. The receptor's source is a woman older than 75 with active or convalescent COVID-19. For the CDR3, the DNA is TGCGCCAGCAGCTTGTTTAGCGGGGGGGCCAAAGATACGCAGTATTTT. Translation: CASSLFSGGAKDTQYF.